This is a list of T cell receptor beta chains from one sample in a study of T-cell memory formation after mild COVID-19. TCRdb itself ran the 5' RACE reads through MiXCR, one entry per CDR3 protein. The sample has 350,000 or so distinct CDR3 sequences, 20% to 25% seen once. Material: PBMCs or a T cell subset sorted from them (not recorded which). The receptors were sampled from a young man who had mild COVID-19 (a few samples of this study predate the infection). Cell type and time point are not known. CDR3s include the opening cysteine and the closing phenylalanine or tryptophan. A D gene is named only where the DNA matches it firmly. Clone size is given for some rows only: seen once, a few or many times, or a class if the clone is expanded.

j_gene: TRBJ1-2
d_gene: TRBD1
v_gene: TRBV5-1
abundance: few
CDR3aa: CASSSDREDGYTF
CDR3nt: TGCGCCAGCAGCTCCGACAGGGAGGATGGCTACACCTTC

j_gene: TRBJ1-6
d_gene: NA
v_gene: TRBV4-1
abundance: many
CDR3aa: CASSHHGTAEDPLHF
CDR3nt: TGCGCCAGCAGCCACCACGGGACCGCCGAAGACCCCCTCCACTTT

j_gene: TRBJ2-1
d_gene: NA
v_gene: TRBV2
abundance: few
CDR3aa: CASSFTSSWDAEQFF
CDR3nt: TGTGCCAGCAGTTTCACTAGCTCCTGGGACGCCGAGCAGTTCTTC

j_gene: TRBJ2-2
d_gene: NA
v_gene: TRBV6-4
abundance: few
CDR3aa: CASSDSNAGELFF
CDR3nt: TGTGCCAGCAGTGACTCGAATGCCGGGGAGCTGTTTTTT

j_gene: TRBJ2-1
d_gene: TRBD1
v_gene: TRBV5-1
abundance: many
CDR3aa: CASSAGQGYNEQFF
CDR3nt: TGCGCCAGCAGCGCCGGACAGGGTTACAATGAGCAGTTCTTC

j_gene: TRBJ2-5
d_gene: NA
v_gene: TRBV2
abundance: NA
CDR3aa: CASSELVGLQETQYF
CDR3nt: TGTGCCAGCAGTGAACTGGTGGGTTTACAAGAGACCCAGTACTTC

j_gene: TRBJ2-5
d_gene: TRBD1
v_gene: TRBV3-1
abundance: NA
CDR3aa: CASSHLGGTGNAETQYF
CDR3nt: TGTGCCAGCAGCCACCTGGGAGGGACAGGGAATGCGGAGACCCAGTACTTC

j_gene: TRBJ2-2
d_gene: NA
v_gene: TRBV4-1
abundance: few
CDR3aa: CASSQGWSGITGELFF
CDR3nt: TGCGCCAGCAGCCAAGGATGGTCGGGGATCACCGGGGAGCTGTTTTTT

j_gene: TRBJ1-3
d_gene: NA
v_gene: TRBV30
abundance: NA
CDR3aa: CAWSIGGGNTIYF
CDR3nt: TGTGCCTGGAGTATCGGTGGTGGAAACACCATATATTTT

j_gene: TRBJ2-7
d_gene: NA
v_gene: TRBV7-2
abundance: NA
CDR3aa: CASSPTRSPYEQYF
CDR3nt: TGTGCCAGCAGCCCGACCCGCAGTCCCTACGAGCAGTACTTC

j_gene: TRBJ2-1
d_gene: NA
v_gene: TRBV6-2/TRBV6-3
abundance: many
CDR3aa: CASRRDGSNEQFF
CDR3nt: TGTGCCAGCAGACGGGACGGGAGCAATGAGCAGTTCTTC

j_gene: TRBJ2-1
d_gene: NA
v_gene: TRBV3-1
abundance: NA
CDR3aa: CASALGGLTYNEQFF
CDR3nt: TGTGCCAGCGCCCTCGGGGGGCTCACCTACAATGAGCAGTTCTTC

j_gene: TRBJ1-1
d_gene: NA
v_gene: TRBV5-1
abundance: NA
CDR3aa: CASSLESGWANEAFF
CDR3nt: TGCGCCAGCAGCTTGGAGAGTGGGTGGGCGAATGAAGCTTTCTTT

j_gene: TRBJ1-1
d_gene: TRBD1
v_gene: TRBV7-9
abundance: NA
CDR3aa: CASSLGPGGLTEAFF
CDR3nt: TGTGCCAGCAGCTTAGGCCCAGGGGGCCTAACTGAAGCTTTCTTT

j_gene: TRBJ2-5
d_gene: NA
v_gene: TRBV7-9
abundance: NA
CDR3aa: CASSLGPRLGETQYF
CDR3nt: TGTGCCAGCAGCTTAGGGCCCCGGCTAGGGGAGACCCAGTACTTC

j_gene: TRBJ1-6
d_gene: NA
v_gene: TRBV20-1
abundance: many
CDR3aa: CSASTRYSPLHF
CDR3nt: TGCAGTGCTAGCACCAGGTATTCACCCCTCCACTTT

j_gene: TRBJ1-4
d_gene: TRBD1
v_gene: TRBV20-1
abundance: few
CDR3aa: CSAPGQGGEKLFF
CDR3nt: TGCAGTGCACCGGGACAGGGGGGGGAAAAACTGTTTTTT

j_gene: TRBJ1-5
d_gene: NA
v_gene: TRBV6-6
abundance: once
CDR3aa: CASSAAGPGNQPQHF
CDR3nt: TGTGCCAGCAGTGCGGCGGGGCCTGGCAATCAGCCCCAGCATTTT

j_gene: TRBJ1-2
d_gene: TRBD1
v_gene: TRBV4-1
abundance: once
CDR3aa: CASSPVDRGRGGYYGYTF
CDR3nt: TGCGCCAGCAGCCCCGTGGACAGGGGGCGAGGGGGTTACTATGGCTACACCTTC

j_gene: TRBJ2-3
d_gene: NA
v_gene: TRBV5-1
abundance: few
CDR3aa: CASRDEEGADTQYF
CDR3nt: TGCGCCAGCAGAGATGAGGAGGGGGCAGATACGCAGTATTTT

j_gene: TRBJ1-1
d_gene: TRBD1
v_gene: TRBV30
abundance: few
CDR3aa: CAWSRLTGWTEAFF
CDR3nt: TGTGCCTGGAGCCGCTTGACAGGGTGGACTGAAGCTTTCTTT

j_gene: TRBJ2-2
d_gene: NA
v_gene: TRBV5-6
abundance: few
CDR3aa: CASSQSIAATGELFF
CDR3nt: TGTGCCAGCAGCCAGTCGATTGCGGCCACCGGGGAGCTGTTTTTT

j_gene: TRBJ2-7
d_gene: TRBD1
v_gene: TRBV7-9
abundance: NA
CDR3aa: CASSFLGAGGYEQYF
CDR3nt: TGTGCCAGCAGCTTTCTGGGGGCAGGGGGCTACGAGCAGTACTTC

j_gene: TRBJ2-3
d_gene: NA
v_gene: TRBV20-1
abundance: few
CDR3aa: CSAFPGGSTQYF
CDR3nt: TGCAGCGCCTTCCCGGGTGGGAGTACGCAGTATTTT

j_gene: TRBJ2-2
d_gene: NA
v_gene: TRBV7-2
abundance: many
CDR3aa: CASSQGWGPPGELFF
CDR3nt: TGTGCCAGCAGCCAGGGGTGGGGTCCCCCCGGGGAGCTGTTTTTT

j_gene: TRBJ1-4
d_gene: NA
v_gene: TRBV4-1
abundance: few
CDR3aa: CASSPAYNEKLFF
CDR3nt: TGCGCCAGCAGCCCCGCCTATAATGAAAAACTGTTTTTT

j_gene: TRBJ1-1
d_gene: NA
v_gene: TRBV6-1
abundance: few
CDR3aa: CASSAVTVNTEAFF
CDR3nt: TGTGCCAGCAGTGCTGTGACGGTGAACACTGAAGCTTTCTTT

j_gene: TRBJ2-1
d_gene: NA
v_gene: TRBV2
abundance: many
CDR3aa: CASRLRGGPYNEQFF
CDR3nt: TGTGCCAGCAGGTTAAGGGGGGGCCCCTACAATGAGCAGTTCTTC

j_gene: TRBJ1-1
d_gene: NA
v_gene: TRBV5-1
abundance: few
CDR3aa: CASSLQANRGTEAFF
CDR3nt: TGCGCCAGCAGCTTACAGGCCAATAGGGGCACTGAAGCTTTCTTT

j_gene: TRBJ2-6
d_gene: NA
v_gene: TRBV5-1
abundance: many
CDR3aa: CASSLRYLAGANVLTF
CDR3nt: TGCGCCAGCAGCTTGAGGTATCTGGCTGGGGCCAACGTCCTGACTTTC

j_gene: TRBJ1-3
d_gene: NA
v_gene: TRBV7-9
abundance: few
CDR3aa: CASSPDLLSGNTIYF
CDR3nt: TGTGCCAGCAGCCCAGACTTGCTCTCTGGAAACACCATATATTTT

j_gene: TRBJ2-6
d_gene: NA
v_gene: TRBV6-5
abundance: few
CDR3aa: CASSYAGNSGANVLTF
CDR3nt: TGTGCCAGCAGTTACGCAGGGAACTCTGGGGCCAACGTCCTGACTTTC

j_gene: TRBJ1-2
d_gene: NA
v_gene: TRBV7-6
abundance: few
CDR3aa: CASSLRDGTHYGYTF
CDR3nt: TGTGCCAGCAGCTTACGGGATGGGACGCACTATGGCTACACCTTC

j_gene: TRBJ2-3
d_gene: TRBD2
v_gene: TRBV10-3
abundance: NA
CDR3aa: CAIRWTSGGRDTQYF
CDR3nt: TGTGCCATCAGATGGACTAGCGGGGGTAGAGATACGCAGTATTTT

j_gene: TRBJ1-2
d_gene: TRBD1
v_gene: TRBV12-3/TRBV12-4
abundance: NA
CDR3aa: CASSHRTGQGSGGYTF
CDR3nt: TGTGCCAGCAGCCACCGGACAGGGCAAGGGTCGGGTGGCTACACCTTC

j_gene: TRBJ2-7
d_gene: NA
v_gene: TRBV25-1
abundance: few
CDR3aa: CASSRDGPSYEQYF
CDR3nt: TGTGCCAGCAGCCGGGACGGACCCTCCTACGAGCAGTACTTC

j_gene: TRBJ2-3
d_gene: NA
v_gene: TRBV29-1
abundance: NA
CDR3aa: CSVIWVVTDTQYF
CDR3nt: TGCAGCGTTATATGGGTGGTCACAGATACGCAGTATTTT

j_gene: TRBJ2-7
d_gene: TRBD1
v_gene: TRBV18
abundance: NA
CDR3aa: CASSLGQGKAYEQYF
CDR3nt: TGTGCCAGCTCCCTAGGACAGGGAAAGGCCTACGAGCAGTACTTC

j_gene: TRBJ2-2
d_gene: TRBD2
v_gene: TRBV9
abundance: NA
CDR3aa: CASSVVPGGDTGELFF
CDR3nt: TGTGCCAGCAGCGTAGTTCCCGGGGGGGACACCGGGGAGCTGTTTTTT

j_gene: TRBJ2-3
d_gene: TRBD1
v_gene: TRBV2
abundance: NA
CDR3aa: CASRTTGPTDTQYF
CDR3nt: TGTGCCAGCAGGACGACAGGGCCCACAGATACGCAGTATTTT

j_gene: TRBJ2-1
d_gene: NA
v_gene: TRBV6-2/TRBV6-3
abundance: NA
CDR3aa: CASRETGIGNEQFF
CDR3nt: TGTGCCAGCAGGGAAACAGGGATCGGCAATGAGCAGTTCTTC

j_gene: TRBJ2-7
d_gene: NA
v_gene: TRBV19
abundance: few
CDR3aa: CASSPGGKTGQYF
CDR3nt: TGTGCCAGTAGTCCAGGGGGGAAAACTGGGCAGTACTTC

j_gene: TRBJ2-7
d_gene: NA
v_gene: TRBV4-1
abundance: NA
CDR3aa: CASSHTAYEQYF
CDR3nt: TGCGCCAGCAGCCACACGGCCTACGAGCAGTACTTC

j_gene: TRBJ2-4
d_gene: TRBD2
v_gene: TRBV10-2
abundance: many
CDR3aa: CASRGLGNIQYF
CDR3nt: TGCGCCAGCAGGGGACTAGGAAACATTCAGTACTTC

j_gene: TRBJ2-4
d_gene: TRBD1
v_gene: TRBV25-1
abundance: NA
CDR3aa: CASSDRDRGNIQYF
CDR3nt: TGTGCCAGCAGTGACCGGGACAGGGGGAACATTCAGTACTTC

j_gene: TRBJ2-1
d_gene: NA
v_gene: TRBV28
abundance: NA
CDR3aa: CASTPGDPNEQFF
CDR3nt: TGTGCCAGCACCCCGGGGGACCCCAATGAGCAGTTCTTC

j_gene: TRBJ1-5
d_gene: NA
v_gene: TRBV6-2/TRBV6-3
abundance: NA
CDR3aa: CASSYRSAQPQHF
CDR3nt: TGTGCCAGCAGTTACAGGAGCGCCCAGCCCCAGCATTTT